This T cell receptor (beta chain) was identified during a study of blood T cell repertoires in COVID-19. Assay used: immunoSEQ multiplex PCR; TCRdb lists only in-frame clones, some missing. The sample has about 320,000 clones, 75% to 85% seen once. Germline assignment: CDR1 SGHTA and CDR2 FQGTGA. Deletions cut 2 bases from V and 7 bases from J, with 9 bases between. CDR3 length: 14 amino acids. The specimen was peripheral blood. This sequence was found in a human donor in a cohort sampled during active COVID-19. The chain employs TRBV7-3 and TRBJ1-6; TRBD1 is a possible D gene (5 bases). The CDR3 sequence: CASSLQGGNSPLHF. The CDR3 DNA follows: TGTGCCAGCAGCTTACAGGGAGGGAATTCACCCCTCCACTTT.